One sample yielded the 15 T cell receptor beta chains listed below, sequenced in a study of technical replicates of blood from a handful of donors. The table came from immunoSEQ multiplex PCR; TCRdb's copy has only in-frame clones and leaves some out. This sample has under 90,000 clones, with 93% found just once. The sequenced sample was T cells isolated from PBMCs. These receptors were taken from a human donor in good health.

The V and J genes are TRBV19 and TRBJ1-2, with TRBD1 matching 9 bases. J gave up 5 bases and V 7 bases, and 5 bases lay outside the gene matches. Germline lookup yields CDR1 LNHDA and CDR2 SQIVND (reference sequence). The CDR3 has 13 residues. In DNA form, the CDR3 reads TGTGCCAGTACCCTGGACAGGGGATATGGCTACACCTTC. This translates into CASTLDRGYGYTF.

The chain joins TRBV7-2 to TRBJ1-2, with D tentatively TRBD1 (6 bases). CDR3 size: 16 residues. Trimming cost V 1 base and J 4 bases, with 16 bases left between them. From germline, CDR1 is SGHTA and CDR2 FQGNSA. Here the CDR3 DNA reads TGTGCCAGCAGCTTAGGAAGGGGCAGGGACATCTATGGCTACACCTTC. This sequence encodes CASSLGRGRDIYGYTF. Together with reference TRBV7-2 and TRBJ1-2, the CDR3 gives the full variable domain: GAGVSQSPSNKVTEKGKDVELRCDPISGHTALYWYRQSLGQGLEFLIYFQGNSAPDKSGLPSDRFSAERTGGSVSTLTIQRTQQEDSAVYLCASSLGRGRDIYGYTFGSGTRLTVV.

This chain connects TRBV5-1 to TRBJ2-7; D remains unclear. Germline V lookup: CDR1 SGHRS, CDR2 YFSETQ. The CDR3 sequence is 15 residues long. V lost 0 bases, J lost 2 bases, and 12 bases lay in between. The CDR3 DNA reads as TGCGCCAGCAGCTTGGTTTTGGGCAGTACCTACGAGCAGTACTTC. Encoded protein: CASSLVLGSTYEQYF. Full variable domain (outside the CDR3, taken from reference TRBV5-1 and TRBJ2-7): KAGVTQTPRYLIKTRGQQVTLSCSPISGHRSVSWYQQTPGQGLQFLFEYFSETQRNKGNFPGRFSGRQFSNSRSEMNVSTLELGDSALYLCASSLVLGSTYEQYFGPGTRLTVT.

The chain couples TRBV25-1 to TRBJ2-2; TRBD1 matches at 9 bases. The CDR3 consists of 15 residues. J was trimmed by 3 bases and V by 8 bases; bases with no gene match: 7. Germline V gene data show CDR1 as MGHDK and CDR2 as SYGVNS. DNA of the CDR3: TGTGCCAGCGCAAGAAGGGACAGGGACACCGGGGAGCTGTTTTTT. Amino acids: CASARRDRDTGELFF.

CDR3 sequence: CARGSGSGSRETQYF. CDR3 nucleotide sequence: TGTGCCAGAGGGAGTGGGTCAGGATCTCGGGAGACCCAGTACTTC. The chain links TRBV6-1 to TRBJ2-5; possibly TRBD2 for D (5 bases). The ends were cut back, 9 bases at V and 5 bases at J, with 22 bases in the middle. This CDR3 has 15 amino acids. The germline gives CDR1 MNHNS, CDR2 SASEGT.

V gene TRBV6-5 combines with J gene TRBJ1-1, with D unclear. V was pared by 1 base and J by 6 bases, with 9 bases between. Germline loops: CDR1 MNHEY, CDR2 SVGAGI. CDR3 size: 13 residues. The CDR3: CASSYFDGAEAFF. The CDR3 nucleotides are TGTGCCAGCAGTTACTTTGACGGGGCTGAAGCTTTCTTT.

This clone was seen only once. The V and J genes are TRBV2 and TRBJ2-2; TRBD2 matches at 8 bases. The ends lost 8 bases at V and 3 bases at J; junction bases unmatched: 5. Germline V gene lookup returns CDR1 SNHLY and CDR2 FYNNEI. This CDR3 has 14 residues. The CDR3 protein is CASVAGGYTGELFF. In nucleotides, the CDR3 is TGTGCCAGCGTTGCGGGAGGATACACCGGGGAGCTGTTTTTT.

This rearrangement joins TRBV7-6 to TRBJ1-3; TRBD1 is a possible D gene (5 bases). From germline, CDR1 is SGHVS and CDR2 FNYEAQ. V lost 7 bases to trimming and J lost 0 bases, with 13 bases between them. The CDR3 is made up of 15 amino acids. The DNA for the CDR3 is TGTGCCAGCACTCAGGGTCAGAGCTCTGGAAACACCATATATTTT. Translating it yields CASTQGQSSGNTIYF.

The chain recombines TRBV14 with TRBJ1-3; D perhaps matches TRBD1 (6 bases). The length of the CDR3 is 16 residues. The V gene's germline CDR1 is SGHDN and CDR2 FVKESK. V was clipped by 5 bases and J by 4 bases, with 18 bases between them. The CDR3 is CASSDRIQGWGNTIYF. The CDR3, as DNA: TGTGCCAGCAGCGATCGGATACAGGGCTGGGGAAACACCATATATTTT.

This chain uses TRBV5-1 with TRBJ2-7, with TRBD2 identical over 7 bases. V trimming: 0 bases; J trimming: 4 bases; junction bases outside the gene matches: 7. The CDR3 contains 15 residues. In germline, CDR1 is SGHRS, CDR2 YFSETQ. CDR3 coding DNA: TGCGCCAGCAGCTTGGGTACGGGGGGACTATACGAGCAGTACTTC. Translated: CASSLGTGGLYEQYF.

This chain uses TRBV2 with TRBJ1-3, with D perhaps matching TRBD1 (5 bases). Germline V gives CDR1 SNHLY, CDR2 FYNNEI. The CDR3 extends over 15 amino acids. Trimming took off 6 bases at V and 4 bases at J, with 16 bases between the two ends. DNA of the CDR3: TGTGCCAGCAGCCCCTATGGGGGGGAAGGAAACACCATATATTTT. Its protein product is CASSPYGGEGNTIYF.

The chain couples TRBV19 to TRBJ2-7, with 9 bases identical to TRBD2. V gave up 7 bases and J gave up 1 base; unmatched junction bases: 5. Per germline, CDR1 LNHDA and CDR2 SQIVND (reference sequence). The length of the CDR3 is 14 residues. The CDR3: CASTLSGSSYEQYF. The CDR3 coding sequence is TGTGCCAGTACTCTTAGCGGGAGTTCCTACGAGCAGTACTTC.

The J gene is TRBJ2-1, the V gene TRBV18, with 12 bases identical to TRBD2. From germline, CDR1 is KGHSH and CDR2 LQKENI. This CDR3 is 17 amino acids long. V dropped 3 bases and J dropped 2; count of bases not matched to a gene: 5. The CDR3 is CASSPLGLAGTYNEQFF. CDR3 sequence (DNA): TGTGCCAGCTCACCCCTCGGACTAGCGGGAACCTACAATGAGCAGTTCTTC.

The chain has TRBV29-1 and TRBJ1-3; unclear D gene. V gave up 6 bases and J gave up 2 bases, with 8 bases separating them. CDR3 size: 12 residues. Per the germline V gene, CDR1 is SQVTM and CDR2 is ANQGSEA. CDR3 DNA sequence: TGCAGCGTCCGGGGTACTGGAAACACCATATATTTT. Encoded protein: CSVRGTGNTIYF.

The chain uses TRBV4-2 and TRBJ2-7; no reliable D call. CDR3 length: 16 amino acids. V lost 1 base and J 3 bases, leaving 16 bases between the germline ends. The germline V gene has CDR1 LGHNA and CDR2 YNFKEQ. CDR3 DNA: TGTGCCAGCAGCCAAGGGGCCTCCGGCCTATACTACGAGCAGTACTTC. This encodes CASSQGASGLYYEQYF.